One T cell receptor (beta chain) is described in this entry. The CDR3 has 15 residues. V lost 2 bases to trimming and J lost 5 bases, with 13 bases between them. In germline, CDR1 is MNHEY, CDR2 SVGEGT. This entry belongs to a study of blood T cell repertoires in COVID-19. Whole-study context: Spain, Italy and the United States supplied samples that represented acute and convalescent COVID-19. PBMCs, B-cell-depleted T cells, or T cells were the source of the cDNA or gDNA that made up the material.

Measured with immunoSEQ multiplex PCR; TCRdb has only the in-frame clones, and not every one. The profile shows 200,000 to 250,000 clones, 80% of them singletons. Participants reported their clinical history, and cohort assignment relied on those reports. This TCR came from a woman in her thirties or forties with acute COVID-19. Specimen: PBMCs or T cells enriched from blood (not recorded which). The rearrangement joins TRBV6-2 or TRBV6-3 to TRBJ1-5, with D hard to call. This CDR3 reads CASSYGGGTDQPQHF. Here the CDR3 DNA reads TGTGCCAGCAGTTACGGTGGTGGAACAGATCAGCCCCAGCATTTT.